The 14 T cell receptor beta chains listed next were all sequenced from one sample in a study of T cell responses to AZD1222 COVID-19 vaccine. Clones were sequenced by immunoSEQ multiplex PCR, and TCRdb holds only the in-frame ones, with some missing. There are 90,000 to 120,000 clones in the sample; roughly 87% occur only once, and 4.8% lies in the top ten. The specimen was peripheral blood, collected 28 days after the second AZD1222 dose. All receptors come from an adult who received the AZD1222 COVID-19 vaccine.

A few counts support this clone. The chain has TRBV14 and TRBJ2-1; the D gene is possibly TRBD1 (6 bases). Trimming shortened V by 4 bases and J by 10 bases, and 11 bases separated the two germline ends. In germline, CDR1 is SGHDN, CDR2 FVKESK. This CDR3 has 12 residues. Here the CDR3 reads CASSPTGYEQFF. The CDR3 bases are TGTGCCAGCAGCCCTACAGGGTACGAGCAGTTCTTC.

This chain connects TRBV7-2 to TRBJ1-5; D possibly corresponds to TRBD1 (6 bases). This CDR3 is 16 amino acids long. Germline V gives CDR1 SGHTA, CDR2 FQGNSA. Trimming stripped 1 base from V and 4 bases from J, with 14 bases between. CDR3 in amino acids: CASSLGYTGTNQPQHF. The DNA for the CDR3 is TGTGCCAGCAGCTTAGGGTATACAGGGACAAATCAGCCCCAGCATTTT.

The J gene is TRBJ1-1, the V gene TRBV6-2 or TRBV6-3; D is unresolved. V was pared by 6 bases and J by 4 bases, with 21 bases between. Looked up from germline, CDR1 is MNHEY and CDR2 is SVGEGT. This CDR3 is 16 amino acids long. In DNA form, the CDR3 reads TGTGCCAGCAGCCGCCAAGGTATTGGGGTGGCCACTGAAGCTTTCTTT. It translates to CASSRQGIGVATEAFF.

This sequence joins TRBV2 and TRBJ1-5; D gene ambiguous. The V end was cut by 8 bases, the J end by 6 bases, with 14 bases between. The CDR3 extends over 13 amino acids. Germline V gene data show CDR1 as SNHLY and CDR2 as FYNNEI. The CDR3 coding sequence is TGTGCCAGCCGCAGTAGGGAGGGTCAGCCCCAGCATTTT. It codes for CASRSREGQPQHF.

In DNA, the CDR3 is TGCGCCAGCAGCTTGGGAGGCCTCGGGGCGAACACTGAAGCTTTCTTT. Its protein product is CASSLGGLGANTEAFF. V usage is TRBV5-1 and J usage is TRBJ1-1; the D gene is possibly TRBD1 (5 bases). This CDR3 comprises 16 residues. Trimming left V 0 bases short and J 1 base short, with 13 bases between. CDR1 is SGHRS, CDR2 YFSETQ, per germline. The full variable domain, completed using reference TRBV5-1 and TRBJ1-1, is KAGVTQTPRYLIKTRGQQVTLSCSPISGHRSVSWYQQTPGQGLQFLFEYFSETQRNKGNFPGRFSGRQFSNSRSEMNVSTLELGDSALYLCASSLGGLGANTEAFFGQGTRLTVV.

DNA for the CDR3: TGTGCCAGCAGTGCGACTAGCGGGGGGGAGACCCAGTACTTC. Translation: CASSATSGGETQYF. The chain links TRBV28 to TRBJ2-5; TRBD2 matches 13 bases. The CDR3 spans 14 residues. The germline CDR1 and CDR2 sequences are MDHEN and SYDVKM. After removal of 5 bases from V and 5 bases from J, the junction contained 2 bases not matched to a gene.

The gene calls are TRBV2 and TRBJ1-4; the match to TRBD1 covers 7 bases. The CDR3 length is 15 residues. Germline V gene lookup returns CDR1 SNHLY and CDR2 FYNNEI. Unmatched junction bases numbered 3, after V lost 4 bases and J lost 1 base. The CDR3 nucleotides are TGTGCCAGCAGTGGTCGACAGGGAACTAATGAAAAACTGTTTTTT. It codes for CASSGRQGTNEKLFF.

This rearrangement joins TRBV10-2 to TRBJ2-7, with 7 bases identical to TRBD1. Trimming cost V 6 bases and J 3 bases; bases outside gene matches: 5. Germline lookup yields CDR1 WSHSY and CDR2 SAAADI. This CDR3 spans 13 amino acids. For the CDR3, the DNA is TGCGCCAGCAGGCCAGGGACAGACTACGAGCAGTACTTC. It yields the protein CASRPGTDYEQYF.

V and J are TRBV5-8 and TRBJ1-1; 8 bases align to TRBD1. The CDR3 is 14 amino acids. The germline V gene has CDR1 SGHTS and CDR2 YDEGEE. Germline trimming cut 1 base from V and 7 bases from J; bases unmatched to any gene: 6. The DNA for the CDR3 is TGTGCCAGCAGCTTGCGTCAGGGGGCAGGTGAAGCTTTCTTT. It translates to CASSLRQGAGEAFF.

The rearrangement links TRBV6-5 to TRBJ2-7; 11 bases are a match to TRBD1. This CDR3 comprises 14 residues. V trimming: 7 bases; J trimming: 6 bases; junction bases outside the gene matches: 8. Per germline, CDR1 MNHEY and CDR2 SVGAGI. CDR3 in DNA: TGTGCCAGCACCCCGCGGACAGGGGGCGGCGAGCAGTACTTC. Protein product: CASTPRTGGGEQYF.

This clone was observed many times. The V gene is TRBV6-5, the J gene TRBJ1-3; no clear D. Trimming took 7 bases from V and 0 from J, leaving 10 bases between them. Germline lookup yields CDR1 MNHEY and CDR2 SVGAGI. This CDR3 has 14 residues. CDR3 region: CASTSDNSGNTIYF. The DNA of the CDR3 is TGTGCCAGCACCTCAGACAACTCTGGAAACACCATATATTTT.

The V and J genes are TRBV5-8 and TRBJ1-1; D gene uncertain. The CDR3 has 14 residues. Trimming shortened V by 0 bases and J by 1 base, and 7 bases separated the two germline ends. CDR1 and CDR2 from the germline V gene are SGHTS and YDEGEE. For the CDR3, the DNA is TGTGCCAGCAGCTTGGCGGCCTGGAACACTGAAGCTTTCTTT. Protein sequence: CASSLAAWNTEAFF.

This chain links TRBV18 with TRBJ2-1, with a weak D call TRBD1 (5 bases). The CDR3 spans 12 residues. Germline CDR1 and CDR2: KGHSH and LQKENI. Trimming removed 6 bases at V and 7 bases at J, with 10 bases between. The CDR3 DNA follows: TGTGCCAGCTCGTCCCCAGGGAATGAGCAGTTCTTC. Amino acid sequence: CASSSPGNEQFF.

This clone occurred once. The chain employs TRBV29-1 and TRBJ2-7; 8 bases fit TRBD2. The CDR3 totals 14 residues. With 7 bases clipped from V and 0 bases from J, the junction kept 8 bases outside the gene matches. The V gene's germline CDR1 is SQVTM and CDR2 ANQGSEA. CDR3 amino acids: CSASRGGSSYEQYF. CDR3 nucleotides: TGCAGCGCCTCGCGCGGGGGGAGCTCCTACGAGCAGTACTTC.